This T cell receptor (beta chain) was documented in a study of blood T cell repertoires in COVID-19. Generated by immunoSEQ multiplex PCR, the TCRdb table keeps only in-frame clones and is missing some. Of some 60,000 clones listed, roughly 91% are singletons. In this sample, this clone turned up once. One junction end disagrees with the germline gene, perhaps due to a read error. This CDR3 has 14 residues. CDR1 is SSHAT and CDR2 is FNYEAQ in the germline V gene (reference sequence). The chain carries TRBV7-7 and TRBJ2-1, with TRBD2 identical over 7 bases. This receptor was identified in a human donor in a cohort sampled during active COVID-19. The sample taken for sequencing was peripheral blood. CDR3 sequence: CASSLDTSANEQFF. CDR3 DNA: TGTGCCAGCAGTTTAGACACTAGCGCCAATGAGCAGTTCTTC.